This T cell receptor (beta chain) was captured in a study of shared clonotypes between healthy human individuals. Study in general: The donor pool was made up of two women and three men aged 18 to 49.

The table came from immunoSEQ multiplex PCR; TCRdb's copy has only in-frame clones and leaves some out. The repertoire includes fewer than 3 million clones, just under 95% of them detected once, and approximately 0.4% sits in the top ten. Study-level results: In contrast to clonotypes shared by all four donors, non-shared clonotypes had lower generation probabilities. About 5% of naive CD4 clonotypes were common to a few donors.

This CDR3 contains 14 residues. V was clipped by 6 bases and J by 0 bases, with 9 bases between them. Germline CDR1 and CDR2: MDHEN and SYDVKM. This clone appeared a few times. The antigen remains undetermined. The V gene is TRBV28, the J gene TRBJ1-5; tentative D call: TRBD1 (6 bases). Material: naive CD4+ T cells from PBMCs. Subset specified: CD45RA+ positively selected. The origin of this receptor is a young man in good health. Some clones in this sample may be carry-over from other donors' samples. The CDR3 protein is CASRVGGSNQPQHF. The CDR3 bases are TGTGCCAGCAGGGTAGGGGGTAGCAATCAGCCCCAGCATTTT.